This T cell receptor (beta chain) was sequenced in a study of blood T cells in healthy people across ages. The study's findings and limits: A roughly linear age-dependent decrease characterized TCR beta diversity per million T cells.

Together with a sample-barcoded 5' primer, a J-beta primer mix was included in a second PCR lasting about 7 to 11 cycles. Each of the cDNA molecules was tagged by a template-switch adaptor with 12 random nucleotides. TCRdb itself ran the 5' RACE reads through MiXCR, one entry per CDR3 protein. The sample shows fewer than 2,000,000 distinct CDR3 sequences, about two fifths of them seen only once. There are a few counts of this clonotype. Its target is unknown. This CDR3 spans 17 amino acids. Germline-derived CDR1 and CDR2 are SGHTA and FQGNSA. V was pared by 1 base and J by 3 bases, with 8 bases of the junction left unmatched.

The material sequenced was blood. The chain recombines TRBV7-2 with TRBJ2-3, with 9 bases lining up with TRBD1. The TCR comes from a human donor in good health. The DNA of the CDR3 is TGTGCCAGCAGCTTAGTTCCAGGACAGGGGAAAACAGATACGCAGTATTTT. It encodes CASSLVPGQGKTDTQYF.